These 19 T cell receptor beta chains were all obtained from the same sample, sequenced in a study of cytomegalovirus exposure and HLA in healthy donors. The PCR contained 60 Vbeta and 13 Jbeta primers. Profiling relied on immunoSEQ multiplex PCR, and the TCRdb table lists in-frame clones only, not all of them. The repertoire holds about 120,000 clones, with over 75% as singletons. Sequencing used PBMCs. The receptors stem from a woman aged 18-29 years in good health and CMV-seronegative.

This sequence joins TRBV6-1 and TRBJ1-2; D remains ambiguous. The V end lost 8 bases, the J end lost 6 bases, and 19 bases lay between the germline ends. There are 14 residues in the CDR3. CDR1 and CDR2 from the germline V gene are MNHNS and SASEGT. The DNA for the CDR3 is TGTGCCAGCCTCCAAAACACCCGGGATAATGGCTACACCTTC. Protein product: CASLQNTRDNGYTF.

The J gene is TRBJ1-1, the V gene TRBV6-1, with 7 positions matching TRBD1. Germline values: CDR1 MNHNS, CDR2 SASEGT. V was clipped by 3 bases and J by 2 bases; unmatched bases: 6. The CDR3 has 15 residues. CDR3 coding DNA: TGTGCCAGCAGTGACCCGGGACAGCCAAACACTGAAGCTTTCTTT. This sequence encodes CASSDPGQPNTEAFF.

V and J are TRBV6-6 and TRBJ1-2; D unclear. From germline, CDR1 is MNHNY and CDR2 SVGAGI (reference sequence). The CDR3 has 13 residues. The ends were cut back, 6 bases at V and 1 base at J, with 9 bases in the middle. CDR3 nucleotides: TGTGCCAGCAGCGATGGCCATAACTATGGCTACACCTTC. Its translation: CASSDGHNYGYTF.

This chain links TRBV19 with TRBJ2-1; 8 bases fit TRBD2. There are 12 residues in the CDR3. The J segment lost 12 bases and the V segment lost 5 bases, leaving 6 bases of the junction unmatched. Germline CDR1 reads LNHDA; CDR2 reads SQIVND (reference sequence). In DNA form, the CDR3 reads TGTGCCAGTAGTTCTTCGGGGGGGTGGCAGTTCTTC. Residues: CASSSSGGWQFF.

The V and J genes are TRBV18 and TRBJ1-2; possibly TRBD1 for D (5 bases). From germline, CDR1 is KGHSH and CDR2 LQKENI. The CDR3 has 13 residues. V was clipped by 4 bases and J by 8 bases, with 14 bases between them. CDR3 DNA: TGTGCCAGCTCACTCCCATTCGGGGGGGGCTACACCTTC. Translated, it gives CASSLPFGGGYTF. The full variable domain, its missing parts supplied by reference TRBV18 and TRBJ1-2, is NAGVMQNPRHLVRRRGQEARLRCSPMKGHSHVYWYRQLPEEGLKFMVYLQKENIIDESGMPKERFSAEFPKEGPSILRIQQVVRGDSAAYFCASSLPFGGGYTFGSGTRLTVV.

This clone turned up a few times. The gene calls are TRBV5-1 and TRBJ2-5; 7 bases are shared with TRBD2. Trimming took 5 bases from V and 0 from J; bases not matched to a gene: 13. The germline gives CDR1 SGHRS, CDR2 YFSETQ. The CDR3 length is 17 residues. CDR3 amino acids: CASRHPGTNLNQETQYF. CDR3 DNA sequence: TGCGCCAGCAGACACCCCGGGACTAACCTCAACCAAGAGACCCAGTACTTC.

The chain links TRBV9 to TRBJ2-7; possibly TRBD2 for D (5 bases). CDR3 length equals 14 residues. Trimming took off 4 bases at V and 4 bases at J, with 15 bases between the two ends. Germline CDR1 is SGDLS and CDR2 is YYNGEE. This CDR3 reads CASSPREVPYEQYF. DNA for the CDR3: TGTGCCAGCAGCCCACGGGAAGTTCCGTACGAGCAGTACTTC.

The rearrangement links TRBV5-1 to TRBJ1-6; a weak D match, TRBD1 (6 bases). CDR1 and CDR2 from the germline V gene are SGHRS and YFSETQ. Trimming stripped 5 bases from V and 6 bases from J, with 18 bases between. The CDR3 sequence is 16 residues long. DNA for the CDR3: TGCGCCAGCAGGCACGGAACAGGGAGTCTTAATTCACCCCTCCACTTT. It is translated as CASRHGTGSLNSPLHF.

The J gene is TRBJ1-1, the V gene TRBV9; 9 bases align to TRBD1. The germline V gene encodes CDR1 SGDLS and CDR2 YYNGEE. J gave up 5 bases and V 3 bases, and 5 bases lay outside the gene matches. The CDR3 covers 14 residues. DNA of the CDR3: TGTGCCAGCAGCGCCTTTGGACAGGGGACTGAAGCTTTCTTT. Protein product: CASSAFGQGTEAFF.

This clone was seen only once. This chain joins TRBV27 and TRBJ2-1; TRBD1 aligns across 9 bases. The V gene's germline CDR1 is MNHEY and CDR2 SMNVEV (reference sequence). This CDR3 region has 17 residues. V gave up 5 bases and J gave up 2 bases; unmatched junction bases: 10. The CDR3 loop reads CASSPIYRGLTYNEQFF. CDR3 nucleotides: TGTGCCAGCAGTCCTATATACAGGGGGCTCACCTACAATGAGCAGTTCTTC.

The gene calls are TRBV21-1 and TRBJ2-1; the DNA was not used to check the table's D call, TRBD2. TRBV21-1 is recorded as a pseudogene. The length of the CDR3 is 15 residues. The CDR3 DNA is TGTGCCAGCAGCACCGGGGCTAGCGGGGACAATGAGCAGTTCTTC. Protein: CASSTGASGDNEQFF.

Written as DNA, the CDR3 is TGTGCCAGCAGCTATAACAGGGACGAGCAGTACTTC. This translates into CASSYNRDEQYF. V gene TRBV7-9 combines with J gene TRBJ2-7, with D possibly being TRBD1 (6 bases). This CDR3 has 12 residues. V lost 4 bases to trimming and J lost 5 bases, with 9 bases between them. Germline CDR1 reads SEHNR; CDR2 reads FQNEAQ (reference sequence).

The V call is TRBV2, the J call TRBJ2-7, with D possibly being TRBD1 (5 bases). V was pared by 7 bases and J by 6 bases, with 19 bases between. This CDR3 comprises 14 residues. Germline CDR1 SNHLY, CDR2 FYNNEI. CDR3 region: CASKDNELQGEQYF. The CDR3 coding sequence is TGTGCCAGCAAGGACAACGAACTCCAGGGCGAGCAGTACTTC.

This chain uses TRBV28 with TRBJ1-2; D gene unclear. V was clipped by 3 bases and J by 1 base, with 9 bases between them. The CDR3 contains 14 residues. The germline V gene encodes CDR1 MDHEN and CDR2 SYDVKM. The CDR3 nucleotides read TGTGCCAGCAGTTTGGTGGGCATTAACTATGGCTACACCTTC. Translated: CASSLVGINYGYTF.

This sequence joins TRBV18 and TRBJ1-3; D not certain. CDR3 length: 14 residues. CDR1 and CDR2 from the germline V gene are KGHSH and LQKENI. The V end was cut by 3 bases, the J end by 6 bases, with 12 bases between. In nucleotides, the CDR3 is TGTGCCAGCTCACCGGTGGCGAGGGAAAACACCATATATTTT. Translated, it gives CASSPVARENTIYF.

The chain carries TRBV6-1 and TRBJ2-7, with D possibly being TRBD1 (6 bases). The V and J ends lost 4 bases and 6 bases respectively, with 22 bases between them. This CDR3 contains 16 residues. CDR1 and CDR2 (germline): MNHNS, SASEGT. The chain's CDR3 is CASSANTGTLLREQYF. CDR3 in DNA: TGTGCCAGCAGTGCCAATACCGGGACACTGCTGCGCGAGCAGTACTTC.

This clone was counted between two and nine times. The V call is TRBV6-5, the J call TRBJ2-1, with D tentatively TRBD1 (6 bases). The CDR3 runs to 15 residues. Between the trimmed V and J ends, which lost 10 bases and 7 bases, there was a span of 23 bases. The germline V gene encodes CDR1 MNHEY and CDR2 SVGAGI. CDR3 bases: TGTGCCACCCGTCTTCGGCCGTCAGGGGAAAATGAGCAGTTCTTC. This codes for CATRLRPSGENEQFF.

A few counts support this clone. V gene TRBV11-2 combines with J gene TRBJ1-1, with TRBD1 as a possible D gene (5 bases). The length of the CDR3 is 14 residues. Between the trimmed V and J ends, which lost 2 bases and 8 bases, there was a span of 15 bases. Germline CDR1 SGHAT, CDR2 FQNNGV. CDR3 loop: CASSLWSGGAEAFF. CDR3 nucleotide sequence: TGTGCCAGCAGCTTATGGTCCGGTGGGGCAGAAGCTTTCTTT.

The gene calls are TRBV9 and TRBJ2-2, with unresolved D. The CDR3 sequence is 15 residues long. Looked up from germline, CDR1 is SGDLS and CDR2 is YYNGEE. V lost 0 bases and J lost 0, with 6 bases in between. The CDR3 coding sequence is TGTGCCAGCAGCGTAGGTGCGGCGAACACCGGGGAGCTGTTTTTT. Translation: CASSVGAANTGELFF.